One and the same sample provided the 28 T cell receptor beta chains below, sequenced in a study of blood T cells in healthy people across ages. Using a J-beta primer mix together with a sample-barcoded 5' primer, a second PCR was run for 7 to 11 cycles. One entry per CDR3 protein results from TCRdb running MiXCR on the 5' RACE reads. The sample lists approximately 1.5 million distinct CDR3 sequences, 30% to 35% seen once, with around 11% in the top ten. The source material was blood. The source is a woman aged 30 to 39 in good health.

This clonotype was observed a single time. This chain connects TRBV5-1 to TRBJ2-3, with 9 positions matching TRBD2. Germline CDR1 and CDR2: SGHRS and YFSETQ. The junction had 10 bases not matched to a gene; V was cut back by 3 bases and J by 2 bases. The CDR3 totals 17 residues. CDR3 loop: CASSSFSGGGLTDTQYF. In DNA, the CDR3 is TGCGCCAGCAGCTCCTTTAGCGGGGGAGGCCTCACAGATACGCAGTATTTT.

As for this clonotype: One end of the junction varies from germline; a read error may be responsible. The chain combines TRBV25-1 with TRBJ2-1; 11 bases match TRBD1. The CDR3 contains 14 residues. Germline loops: CDR1 MGHDK, CDR2 SYGVNS. In DNA, the CDR3 is TGTGCCGGCAGAGCGGACAGGGGGCAGAATGAGCAGTTCTTC. This encodes CAGRADRGQNEQFF.

The table lists this clonotype with many counts. The chain joins TRBV29-1 to TRBJ2-7, with D possibly matching TRBD2 (7 bases). CDR3 length: 14 residues. The germline V gene encodes CDR1 SQVTM and CDR2 ANQGSEA. V lost 0 bases and J 7 bases, leaving 16 bases between the germline ends. This CDR3 is CSVEEPGLGGEQYF. The CDR3 DNA is TGCAGCGTTGAAGAACCAGGACTAGGGGGGGAGCAGTACTTC.

The CDR3 DNA is TGTGCCAGCAGCCCCGTCCCGAACACCGGGGAGCTGTTTTTT. Translating it yields CASSPVPNTGELFF. The chain combines TRBV11-2 with TRBJ2-2; no firm D call. V was trimmed by 5 bases and J by 0 bases, leaving 7 bases between them. Per the germline V gene, CDR1 is SGHAT and CDR2 is FQNNGV. This CDR3 is built from 14 residues.

This clonotype was observed once. This chain links TRBV19 with TRBJ2-5, with 11 positions matching TRBD2. The J call is doubtful: the DNA matches TRBJ2-7 better. This CDR3 has 15 residues. Germline V gene lookup returns CDR1 LNHDA and CDR2 SQIVND (reference sequence). This chain's CDR3 is CASSIGVAGGNEQYF. The CDR3 DNA sequence: TGTGCCAGTAGTATCGGAGTAGCGGGGGGGAACGAGCAGTACTTC.

This chain connects TRBV7-2 to TRBJ2-7, with D possibly TRBD1 on 6 matching bases. The closer fit of TRBJ2-5 to the DNA end suggests the J call may be wrong. The CDR3 sequence is 13 residues long. Germline lookup yields CDR1 SGHTA and CDR2 FQGNSA. The CDR3: CASSNRQVETQYF. The CDR3, as DNA: TGTGCCAGCAGCAACCGACAGGTCGAGACCCAGTACTTC.

The chain links TRBV7-9 to TRBJ2-1; 7 positions match TRBD1. The V segment lost 2 bases and the J segment 8 bases; nucleotides outside the gene matches: 9. Germline-derived CDR1 and CDR2 are SEHNR and FQNEAQ (reference sequence). This CDR3 contains 15 residues. The CDR3 DNA follows: TGTGCCAGCAGCTTACCGGCAGGGGGTGGACATGAGCAGTTCTTC. Protein: CASSLPAGGGHEQFF.

To note about this clonotype: This may arise from a read error, as a much more abundant clone is one base away. The chain couples TRBV3-1 to TRBJ2-3, with D unclear. CDR3 length equals 12 residues. V was clipped by 7 bases and J by 2 bases, with 7 bases between them. Per germline, CDR1 LGHDT and CDR2 YNNKEL (reference sequence). CDR3 sequence (DNA): TGTGCCAGCACCTCCTACACAGATACGCAGTATTTT. It encodes CASTSYTDTQYF.

Concerning this clonotype: This may be a read error, as it is one base from a much larger clone. The chain recombines TRBV11-2 with TRBJ2-7, with TRBD1 as a possible D gene (6 bases). With 3 bases removed from V and 8 bases from J, the gap between germline ends came to 14 bases. Germline V CDR1 and CDR2: SGHAT, FQNNGV. CDR3 length equals 13 residues. DNA for the CDR3: TGTGCCAGCAGCTTTCAACAGGGTTACAAGCAGTACTTC. Its translation is CASSFQQGYKQYF.

V gene TRBV27 combines with J gene TRBJ2-7, with D possibly being TRBD1 or TRBD2 (5 bases each). This CDR3 region has 14 residues. Germline CDR1 MNHEY, CDR2 SMNVEV (reference sequence). The germline V and J ends were trimmed by 7 bases and 0 bases, with 13 bases remaining between them. The CDR3 protein is CASNWGGPSYEQYF. DNA of the CDR3: TGTGCCAGCAATTGGGGCGGGCCCTCCTACGAGCAGTACTTC.

The sample holds a few counts of this clonotype. The J gene is TRBJ1-1, the V gene TRBV29-1; D gene unclear. V shed 7 bases and J shed 11 bases, with 14 bases lying between them. CDR1 SQVTM and CDR2 ANQGSEA come from the germline V gene. This CDR3 is 10 amino acids long. The CDR3 is CSAVSTGAFF. DNA of the CDR3: TGCAGCGCCGTCTCGACTGGGGCTTTCTTT.

A few counts support this clonotype. The chain couples TRBV2 to TRBJ1-1; 8 bases match TRBD1. Per the germline V gene, CDR1 is SNHLY and CDR2 is FYNNEI. Trimming cost V 7 bases and J 5 bases; bases outside gene matches: 6. The CDR3 consists of 13 residues. The CDR3 sequence is CASKDRGRTEAFF. For the CDR3, the DNA is TGTGCCAGCAAAGACAGGGGTAGAACTGAAGCTTTCTTT.

The chain combines TRBV2 with TRBJ1-1; tentatively, D is TRBD1 (5 bases). CDR3 length: 12 amino acids. With 4 bases removed from V and 8 bases from J, the gap between germline ends came to 11 bases. The germline gives CDR1 SNHLY, CDR2 FYNNEI. CDR3 residues: CASSGGVLEAFF. The CDR3 DNA follows: TGTGCCAGCAGTGGGGGGGTCTTAGAAGCTTTCTTT.

This clonotype was observed a few times. V usage is TRBV29-1 and J usage is TRBJ2-3, with D possibly TRBD1 on 5 matching bases. This CDR3 spans 14 amino acids. Trimming removed 4 bases at V and 8 bases at J, with 19 bases between. Germline V gene sequence: CDR1 SQVTM, CDR2 ANQGSEA. CDR3 in DNA: TGCAGCGTTGTACGGCAGGGTCTACCATTTACGCAGTATTTT. Its translation: CSVVRQGLPFTQYF.

This clonotype came up a few times. The chain employs TRBV7-6 and TRBJ2-7; D is uncertain. CDR1 is SGHVS, CDR2 FNYEAQ, per germline. Deletions cut 2 bases from V and 6 bases from J, with 11 bases between. There are 13 residues in the CDR3. The CDR3 here is CASSLSPTSEQYF. The CDR3 coding sequence is TGTGCCAGCAGCTTATCCCCTACTTCCGAGCAGTACTTC.

This clonotype was seen a few times. The chain employs TRBV29-1 and TRBJ2-7; D is perhaps TRBD1 (5 bases). The ends were cut back, 8 bases at V and 5 bases at J, with 16 bases in the middle. This CDR3 contains 12 residues. The V gene's germline CDR1 is SQVTM and CDR2 ANQGSEA. CDR3 DNA: TGCAGCTCAAGGTCAGGGCAGGACGAGCAGTACTTC. Its translation is CSSRSGQDEQYF.

The CDR3 coding sequence is TGTGCCAGCACCCCACCCAGGGGAAGGGTCAATGAGCAGTTCTTC. This encodes CASTPPRGRVNEQFF. The V and J genes are TRBV25-1 and TRBJ2-1; maybe TRBD1 (6 bases). CDR1 and CDR2 from the germline V gene are MGHDK and SYGVNS. V was pared by 7 bases and J by 6 bases, with 19 bases between. This CDR3 comprises 15 residues.

This chain joins TRBV27 and TRBJ1-5; D might be TRBD1 (5 bases). CDR1 and CDR2 (germline): MNHEY, SMNVEV (reference sequence). This CDR3 has 13 residues. Trimming took 7 bases from V and 3 from J, leaving 10 bases between them. In DNA, the CDR3 is TGTGCCAGCAAGAGACAGTACAATCAGCCCCAGCATTTT. Translation: CASKRQYNQPQHF.

This clonotype has a handful of counts. The rearrangement joins TRBV20-1 to TRBJ2-3; 11 bases are shared with TRBD2. V trimming: 2 bases; J trimming: 5 bases; junction bases outside the gene matches: 6. This CDR3 is 15 amino acids long. Germline CDR1 is DFQATT and CDR2 is SNEGSKA (reference sequence). CDR3 residues: CSARTSGGGEDTQYF. In DNA, the CDR3 is TGCAGTGCTAGAACTAGCGGGGGCGGCGAAGATACGCAGTATTTT.

There are many counts of this clonotype. This chain uses TRBV4-1 with TRBJ2-7, with D hard to call. CDR1 and CDR2 (germline): MGHRA, YSYEKL. This CDR3 spans 13 amino acids. V was cut by 0 bases and J by 1 base, with 4 bases left in between. CDR3 in DNA: TGCGCCAGCAGCCAAGATAATTCCTACGAGCAGTACTTC. Translated, it gives CASSQDNSYEQYF.

The chain is built from TRBV28 and TRBJ2-7; no firm D call. There are 12 residues in the CDR3. With 6 bases removed from V and 5 bases from J, the gap between germline ends came to 11 bases. The germline V gene has CDR1 MDHEN and CDR2 SYDVKM. The CDR3 loop is CASSDGRNEQYF. CDR3 coding DNA: TGTGCCAGCAGCGACGGCCGGAACGAGCAGTACTTC.

The chain has TRBV5-5 and TRBJ2-7; D might be TRBD1 (5 bases). The CDR3 consists of 14 residues. Germline V CDR1 and CDR2: SGHKS, YYEKEE (reference sequence). Trimming shortened V by 1 base and J by 6 bases, and 14 bases separated the two germline ends. This CDR3 reads CASSLSDRQREQYF. CDR3 sequence (DNA): TGTGCCAGCAGCTTGTCTGACAGACAACGCGAGCAGTACTTC.

The J gene is TRBJ1-2, the V gene TRBV6-1; 7 bases map to TRBD1. The V segment lost 8 bases and the J segment 6 bases; nucleotides outside the gene matches: 3. The CDR3 has 11 amino acids. Germline assignment: CDR1 MNHNS and CDR2 SASEGT. Here the CDR3 reads CASEQGNGYTF. The CDR3 nucleotides are TGTGCCAGCGAACAGGGGAATGGCTACACCTTC.

This clonotype was detected only a few times. As DNA, the CDR3 is TGTGCCAGCAGTGAAACAAAGGGACAGGGGGCGCAGACCCAGTACTTC. Its translation: CASSETKGQGAQTQYF. The chain joins TRBV6-1 to TRBJ2-5, with 12 bases aligning to TRBD1. The CDR3 extends over 16 amino acids. CDR1 is MNHNS, CDR2 SASEGT, per germline. V gave up 2 bases and J gave up 6 bases; unmatched junction bases: 7.

The CDR3 is CASSPGWGREVKNIQYF. The CDR3 coding sequence is TGTGCCAGCAGCCCTGGGTGGGGGCGGGAGGTCAAAAACATTCAGTACTTC. The rearrangement uses TRBV7-8 and TRBJ2-4; the match to TRBD2 covers 8 bases. Per germline, CDR1 SGHVS and CDR2 FQNEAQ. The CDR3 length is 17 residues. V shed 5 bases, J shed 3 bases, and the junction held 12 bases outside the gene matches.

The chain joins TRBV11-1 to TRBJ2-5; 13 bases match TRBD2. The better agreement between TRBJ2-7 and the DNA end casts doubt on the J call. The CDR3 runs 18 residues. CDR1 and CDR2 (germline): SGHAT, FQDESV (reference sequence). CDR3 sequence reads: CASSFSDLGTSGIYEQYF. The DNA for the CDR3 is TGTGCCAGCAGCTTTTCTGACCTCGGGACTAGCGGGATTTACGAGCAGTACTTC.

This clonotype turned up a few times. The chain is built from TRBV2 and TRBJ1-1; D is unresolved. The CDR3 length is 11 residues. V shed 7 bases and J shed 8 bases, with 11 bases lying between them. Germline V CDR1 and CDR2: SNHLY, FYNNEI. The chain's CDR3 is CASTSSAEAFF. The CDR3 DNA sequence: TGTGCCAGCACTAGTAGTGCGGAAGCTTTCTTT.

This clonotype was observed a few times. The chain couples TRBV20-1 to TRBJ2-1, with D perhaps TRBD2 (5 bases). V lost 5 bases and J 2 bases, leaving 16 bases between the germline ends. Germline loops: CDR1 DFQATT, CDR2 SNEGSKA (reference sequence). The CDR3 runs to 15 residues. This chain's CDR3 is CSAPPERPTYNEQFF. Written as DNA, the CDR3 is TGCAGTGCTCCCCCGGAGCGGCCAACCTACAATGAGCAGTTCTTC.